These 29 T cell receptor beta chains share one sample of origin, sequenced in a study of T cell responses to AZD1222 COVID-19 vaccine (dated by TCRdb to the early 2020s). Interpreted using the paper, the time point label stands for: about 28 days (+/-7) after the second vaccine dose. Library prep was done by the immunoSEQ multiplex PCR assay. TCRdb stores this immuneACCESS table with in-frame sequences only. Part of the clones is absent; in the studies checked, under half of the shortfall reflects unresolved V genes, and no reason is known for the rest. In all, the sample holds more than 110,000 clones, and 80% to 95% of those were seen once. The top ten hold around 3.5% of the sample. The starting material was peripheral blood, obtained 28 days after the second AZD1222 dose. These receptor sequences come from an adult who received the AZD1222 COVID-19 vaccine.

V and J are TRBV19 and TRBJ2-2; 8 bases agree with TRBD2. This CDR3 contains 14 residues. Germline loops: CDR1 LNHDA, CDR2 SQIVND (reference sequence). V was clipped by 7 bases and J by 9 bases; unmatched bases: 10. CDR3 region: CASTGGTRRRELFF. DNA of the CDR3: TGTGCCAGTACTGGCGGGACTAGGCGCCGGGAGCTGTTTTTT.

This rearrangement joins TRBV28 to TRBJ1-5, with a tentative D call TRBD1 (6 bases). There are 12 residues in the CDR3. CDR1 MDHEN and CDR2 SYDVKM come from the germline V gene. Trimming took 1 base from V and 15 from J, leaving 13 bases between them. The CDR3 nucleotides read TGTGCCAGCAGTTTATTAGGGGGGGACCCGCATTTT. Protein product: CASSLLGGDPHF.

The rearrangement joins TRBV4-1 to TRBJ1-6; D is unresolved. This CDR3 contains 13 residues. V dropped 0 bases and J dropped 10 bases, with 7 bases sitting between them. Germline CDR1 MGHRA, CDR2 YSYEKL. CDR3 amino acids: CASSQEHSSPLHF. The CDR3 DNA reads TGCGCCAGCAGCCAAGAACACTCCTCACCCCTCCACTTT.

The rearrangement joins TRBV7-2 to TRBJ1-2; D call uncertain. Germline CDR1 is SGHTA and CDR2 is FQGNSA. The CDR3 extends over 14 amino acids. Trimming removed 1 base from V and 6 bases from J, with 12 bases in between. The CDR3: CASSLERRRHGYTF. The CDR3 DNA sequence: TGTGCCAGCAGCTTAGAACGGCGGCGGCATGGCTACACCTTC.

V and J are TRBV28 and TRBJ1-1; the D gene is possibly TRBD1 (5 bases). V lost 6 bases and J 5 bases, leaving 16 bases between the germline ends. The length of the CDR3 is 14 residues. The V gene's germline CDR1 is MDHEN and CDR2 SYDVKM. Here the CDR3 DNA reads TGTGCCAGCAGCGAGGGGTACGGACTGACTGAAGCTTTCTTT. Translation gives CASSEGYGLTEAFF.

V usage is TRBV4-2 and J usage is TRBJ2-4, with D maybe TRBD2 (6 bases). From germline, CDR1 is LGHNA and CDR2 YNFKEQ. CDR3 length: 16 amino acids. V was shortened by 3 bases and J by 8 bases, with 20 bases between the two germline ends. CDR3: CASSQVSGGSLDIQYF. The DNA of the CDR3 is TGTGCCAGCAGCCAGGTGTCTGGAGGGAGTTTGGACATTCAGTACTTC.

This clone was detected only once. This chain connects TRBV5-6 to TRBJ1-4; unclear D gene. The germline V gene has CDR1 SGHDT and CDR2 YYEEEE. The CDR3 is made up of 15 amino acids. V lost 1 base, J lost 4 bases, and 11 bases lay in between. The chain's CDR3 is CASSLQEADNEKLFF. DNA for the CDR3: TGTGCCAGCAGCTTGCAGGAGGCGGATAATGAAAAACTGTTTTTT.

The chain uses TRBV13 and TRBJ2-1; D call uncertain. The germline V gene has CDR1 PRHDT and CDR2 FYEKMQ (reference sequence). Trimming removed 4 bases at V and 0 bases at J, with 10 bases between. CDR3 length equals 15 residues. CDR3 DNA: TGTGCCAGCAGCTCGACATTCTACTCCTACAATGAGCAGTTCTTC. Its protein product is CASSSTFYSYNEQFF.

The gene calls are TRBV7-9 and TRBJ1-1; a weak D match, TRBD1 (5 bases). The CDR3 totals 14 residues. The V gene's germline CDR1 is SEHNR and CDR2 FQNEAQ (reference sequence). Trimming pared 5 bases from V and 0 bases from J, leaving 10 bases between. The CDR3: CASSPRALNTEAFF. In DNA form, the CDR3 reads TGTGCCAGCAGCCCCAGGGCACTGAACACTGAAGCTTTCTTT. Combining the CDR3 with reference TRBV7-9 and TRBJ1-1 gives the whole variable domain DTGVSQNPRHKITKRGQNVTFRCDPISEHNRLYWYRQTLGQGPEFLTYFQNEAQLEKSRLLSDRFSAERPKGSFSTLEIQRTEQGDSAMYLCASSPRALNTEAFFGQGTRLTVV.

The V gene is TRBV6-5, the J gene TRBJ1-5; no clear D. The CDR3 spans 11 residues. Germline assignment: CDR1 MNHEY and CDR2 SVGAGI. Trimming took off 6 bases at V and 7 bases at J, with 7 bases between the two ends. Here the CDR3 DNA reads TGTGCCAGCAGGGACGGACAGCCCCAGCATTTT. Its protein product is CASRDGQPQHF.

V gene TRBV7-9 combines with J gene TRBJ1-3, with D possibly matching TRBD1 (6 bases). The CDR3 consists of 17 residues. V lost 5 bases to trimming and J lost 1 base, with 18 bases between them. Germline V gives CDR1 SEHNR, CDR2 FQNEAQ (reference sequence). CDR3 amino acids: CASSRIRGTTSGNTIYF. CDR3 nucleotides: TGTGCCAGCAGCCGAATCAGGGGAACAACGTCTGGAAACACCATATATTTT.

The gene calls are TRBV5-1 and TRBJ2-5, with 13 nucleotides matching TRBD2. The junction had 6 bases not matched to a gene; V was cut back by 5 bases and J by 5 bases. CDR3 size: 15 residues. Germline V CDR1 and CDR2: SGHRS, YFSETQ. The CDR3, as DNA: TGCGCCAGCAGATTAGGACTAGCGGGAGATGAGACCCAGTACTTC. Protein product: CASRLGLAGDETQYF.

The chain joins TRBV6-6 to TRBJ1-2; a weak D match, TRBD1 (6 bases). From germline, CDR1 is MNHNY and CDR2 SVGAGI (reference sequence). The CDR3 consists of 11 residues. Deletions cut 10 bases from V and 2 bases from J, with 8 bases between. This CDR3 is CATRGNYGYTF. The CDR3 coding sequence is TGTGCCACCAGGGGCAACTATGGCTACACCTTC.

This sequence joins TRBV28 and TRBJ1-2; D possibly corresponds to TRBD1 (6 bases). The CDR3 has 13 amino acids. Germline V gene sequence: CDR1 MDHEN, CDR2 SYDVKM. Trimming left V 6 bases short and J 6 bases short, with 14 bases between. CDR3 in DNA: TGTGCCAGCAGACCATACAGGGTGGATGGCTACACCTTC. It specifies CASRPYRVDGYTF.

The chain employs TRBV28 and TRBJ2-7; a weak D match, TRBD1 (5 bases). Germline assignment: CDR1 MDHEN and CDR2 SYDVKM. V gave up 6 bases and J gave up 2 bases, with 11 bases separating them. This CDR3 is built from 13 residues. CDR3 in DNA: TGTGCCAGCAGAGACACAGGTACCTACGAGCAGTACTTC. Its protein is CASRDTGTYEQYF.

The chain links TRBV6-2 or TRBV6-3 to TRBJ2-2; D ambiguous. Per the germline V gene, CDR1 is MNHEY and CDR2 is SVGEGT. The V end was cut by 4 bases, the J end by 0 bases, with 6 bases between. The CDR3 contains 14 residues. CDR3 coding DNA: TGTGCCAGCAGTTTAATTGCGAACACCGGGGAGCTGTTTTTT. Its protein is CASSLIANTGELFF.

The chain uses TRBV19 and TRBJ2-2; 8 bases map to TRBD1. V shed 6 bases, J shed 1 base, and the junction held 4 bases outside the gene matches. Germline lookup yields CDR1 LNHDA and CDR2 SQIVND (reference sequence). The CDR3 is made up of 15 amino acids. The CDR3 loop is CASRTGTGNTGELFF. For the CDR3, the DNA is TGTGCCAGTAGGACCGGGACAGGGAACACCGGGGAGCTGTTTTTT.

The rearrangement links TRBV25-1 to TRBJ1-1; D unclear. The V end lost 1 base, the J end lost 4 bases, and 16 bases lay between the germline ends. Germline V gene sequence: CDR1 MGHDK, CDR2 SYGVNS. The CDR3 runs to 16 residues. CDR3 protein: CASSESFGGEITEAFF. The CDR3 nucleotides read TGTGCCAGCAGTGAATCGTTTGGTGGTGAAATCACTGAAGCTTTCTTT.

CDR3 nucleotide sequence: TGTGCCAGCAGTACCCCGAACAGGGATGGCTACACCTTC. This gives the protein CASSTPNRDGYTF. The chain links TRBV7-9 to TRBJ1-2, with D possibly matching TRBD1 (6 bases). The germline V gene encodes CDR1 SEHNR and CDR2 FQNEAQ (reference sequence). Trimming stripped 6 bases from V and 6 bases from J, with 14 bases between. CDR3 size: 13 residues.

This clone appeared a single time. V is TRBV18 and J is TRBJ2-1; 12 bases are shared with TRBD2. Germline CDR1 KGHSH, CDR2 LQKENI. The CDR3 runs 15 residues. V lost 1 base, J lost 6 bases, and 1 base stayed unmatched. This CDR3 reads CASSPLTSGGNEQFF. DNA for the CDR3: TGTGCCAGCTCACCACTGACTAGCGGGGGCAATGAGCAGTTCTTC.

V gene TRBV19 combines with J gene TRBJ1-5, with D perhaps matching TRBD1 (5 bases). Germline lookup yields CDR1 LNHDA and CDR2 SQIVND (reference sequence). V gave up 4 bases and J gave up 6 bases, with 13 bases separating them. The CDR3 has 14 amino acids. CDR3 loop: CASSTGKWSQPQHF. Written as DNA, the CDR3 is TGTGCCAGTAGTACAGGGAAATGGAGTCAGCCCCAGCATTTT.

This clone was seen more than once but under ten times. This chain connects TRBV4-3 to TRBJ2-6; D is tentatively TRBD1 or TRBD2 (5 bases each). The CDR3 extends over 16 amino acids. The germline V and J ends were trimmed by 1 base and 1 base, with 8 bases remaining between them. Germline loops: CDR1 LGHNA, CDR2 YSLEER. This CDR3 reads CASSQGDGSGANVLTF. The CDR3 DNA sequence: TGCGCCAGCAGCCAAGGGGACGGTTCTGGGGCCAACGTCCTGACTTTC.

The chain links TRBV29-1 to TRBJ2-5; D gene ambiguous. V lost 8 bases, J lost 5 bases, and 18 bases lay in between. This CDR3 comprises 13 residues. Germline V gene data show CDR1 as SQVTM and CDR2 as ANQGSEA. In DNA, the CDR3 is TGCAGCACCATTTCCGGACGCTCCGAGACCCAGTACTTC. It codes for CSTISGRSETQYF. The full variable domain, rest sourced from reference TRBV29-1 and TRBJ2-5, is SAVISQKPSRDICQRGTSLTIQCQVDSQVTMMFWYRQQPGQSLTLIATANQGSEATYESGFVIDKFPISRPNLTFSTLTVSNMSPEDSSIYLCSTISGRSETQYFGPGTRLLVL.

The genes are TRBV10-3 and TRBJ1-1, with 8 bases aligning to TRBD1. Germline loops: CDR1 ENHRY, CDR2 SYGVKD. The ends lost 6 bases at V and 4 bases at J; junction bases unmatched: 1. The CDR3 length is 12 residues. In DNA form, the CDR3 reads TGTGCCATCAGAACAGGGGGCACTGAAGCTTTCTTT. Translating it yields CAIRTGGTEAFF.

This chain connects TRBV5-6 to TRBJ2-5; 12 nucleotides align to TRBD2. V trimming: 6 bases; J trimming: 4 bases; junction bases outside the gene matches: 16. Germline-derived CDR1 and CDR2 are SGHDT and YYEEEE. The CDR3 has 18 amino acids. For the CDR3, the DNA is TGTGCCAGCAACCCTAGCGGGAGGGCCTTCGCGGGTGGAGAGACCCAGTACTTC. Its protein product is CASNPSGRAFAGGETQYF.

The chain uses TRBV28 and TRBJ1-1, with unresolved D. The CDR3 sequence is 12 residues long. The germline V and J ends were trimmed by 1 base and 2 bases, with 2 bases remaining between them. CDR1 and CDR2 (germline): MDHEN, SYDVKM. The CDR3: CASSLSNTEAFF. DNA of the CDR3: TGTGCCAGCAGTTTATCTAACACTGAAGCTTTCTTT.

V usage is TRBV19 and J usage is TRBJ1-5; 7 bases fit TRBD1. The V gene's germline CDR1 is LNHDA and CDR2 SQIVND (reference sequence). The CDR3 is 13 amino acids. The trim removed 7 bases at V and 7 bases at J, leaving 7 bases unmatched. Here the CDR3 reads CASTADRDQPQHF. For the CDR3, the DNA is TGTGCCAGTACCGCCGACAGGGACCAGCCCCAGCATTTT.

This clone is a singleton in its sample. The chain is built from TRBV19 and TRBJ1-2, with 7 bases that match TRBD1. Germline loops: CDR1 LNHDA, CDR2 SQIVND (reference sequence). The CDR3 is 13 residues long. V dropped 6 bases and J dropped 3; count of bases not matched to a gene: 4. The CDR3 region has the DNA TGTGCCAGTAGGGCGGGACAGTACTATGGCTACACCTTC. Translating it yields CASRAGQYYGYTF.

The chain carries TRBV28 and TRBJ2-7; 10 bases fit TRBD2. The CDR3 is 15 amino acids. Germline CDR1 is MDHEN and CDR2 is SYDVKM. The ends lost 6 bases at V and 0 bases at J; junction bases unmatched: 5. The CDR3 protein is CASRLRTSGSYEQYF. The CDR3 coding sequence is TGTGCCAGCAGATTGAGGACTAGCGGCTCCTACGAGCAGTACTTC.